This T cell receptor beta chain emerged from a study of T cell responses to AZD1222 COVID-19 vaccine. Study-level points and caveats: Only a handful of AZD1222 recipients, several in all, had baseline seropositivity. The span of vaccine-associated CD4 TCRs extended across spike, with dominance at 160-218 and 743-854.

About this clone itself: Its cognate antigen is unknown.

Repertoires were generated with immunoSEQ multiplex PCR, while TCRdb's copy carries only in-frame clones and drops some. The sample shows roughly 80,000 clones, roughly 86% of them seen only once. CDR3 length equals 15 residues. The V gene's germline CDR1 is MNHEY and CDR2 SVGAGI. The J segment lost 5 bases and the V segment lost 0 bases, leaving 5 bases of the junction unmatched. The chain couples TRBV6-5 to TRBJ2-3; TRBD1 agrees at 7 bases. The receptor comes from an adult in good health. Source: peripheral blood, taken on day 0 of MenACWY control vaccination. This chain's CDR3 is CASSYSRGRKDTQYF. CDR3 coding DNA: TGTGCCAGCAGTTACTCGAGGGGGCGGAAAGATACGCAGTATTTT.